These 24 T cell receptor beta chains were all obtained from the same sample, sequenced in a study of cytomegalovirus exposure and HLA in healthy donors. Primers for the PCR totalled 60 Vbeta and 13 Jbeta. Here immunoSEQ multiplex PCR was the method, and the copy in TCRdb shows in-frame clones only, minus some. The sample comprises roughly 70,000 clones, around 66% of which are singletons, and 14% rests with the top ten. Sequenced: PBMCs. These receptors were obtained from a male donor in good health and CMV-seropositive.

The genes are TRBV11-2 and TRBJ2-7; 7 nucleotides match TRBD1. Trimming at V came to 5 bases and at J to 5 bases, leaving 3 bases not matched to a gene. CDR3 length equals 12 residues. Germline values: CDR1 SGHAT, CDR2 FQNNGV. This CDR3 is CASSATGNEQYF. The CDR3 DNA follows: TGTGCCAGCAGCGCGACAGGGAACGAGCAGTACTTC.

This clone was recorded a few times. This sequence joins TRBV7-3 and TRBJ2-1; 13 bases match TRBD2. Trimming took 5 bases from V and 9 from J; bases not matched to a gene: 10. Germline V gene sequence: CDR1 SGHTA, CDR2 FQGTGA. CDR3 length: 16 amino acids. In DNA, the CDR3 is TGTGCCAGCAGCGCCGAGCCGGGACTAGCGGGACTTGAGCAGTTCTTC. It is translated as CASSAEPGLAGLEQFF. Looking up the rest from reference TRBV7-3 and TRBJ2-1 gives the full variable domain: GAGVSQTPSNKVTEKGKYVELRCDPISGHTALYWYRQSLGQGPEFLIYFQGTGAADDSGLPNDRFFAVRPEGSVSTLKIQRTERGDSAVYLCASSAEPGLAGLEQFFGPGTRLTVL.

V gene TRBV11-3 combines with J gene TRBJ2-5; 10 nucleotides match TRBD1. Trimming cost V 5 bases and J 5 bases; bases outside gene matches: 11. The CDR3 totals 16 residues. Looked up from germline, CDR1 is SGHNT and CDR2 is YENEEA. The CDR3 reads CASSPGQGVGSETQYF. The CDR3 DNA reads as TGTGCCAGCAGCCCCGGACAGGGGGTGGGCTCGGAGACCCAGTACTTC.

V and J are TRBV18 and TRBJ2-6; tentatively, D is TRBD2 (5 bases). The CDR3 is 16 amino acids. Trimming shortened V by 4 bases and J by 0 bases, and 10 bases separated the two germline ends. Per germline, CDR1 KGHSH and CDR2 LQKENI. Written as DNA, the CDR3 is TGTGCCAGCTCACGAGAGGGTATCTCTGGGGCCAACGTCCTGACTTTC. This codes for CASSREGISGANVLTF.

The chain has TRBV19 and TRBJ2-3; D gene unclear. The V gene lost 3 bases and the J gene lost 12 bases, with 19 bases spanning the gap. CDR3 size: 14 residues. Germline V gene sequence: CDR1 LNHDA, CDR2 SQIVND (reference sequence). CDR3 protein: CASSIGASVPSQYF. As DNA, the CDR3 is TGTGCCAGTAGTATTGGAGCGTCCGTTCCTTCACAGTATTTT. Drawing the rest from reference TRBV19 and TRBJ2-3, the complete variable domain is DGGITQSPKYLFRKEGQNVTLSCEQNLNHDAMYWYRQDPGQGLRLIYYSQIVNDFQKGDIAEGYSVSREKKESFPLTVTSAQKNPTAFYLCASSIGASVPSQYFGPGTRLTVL.

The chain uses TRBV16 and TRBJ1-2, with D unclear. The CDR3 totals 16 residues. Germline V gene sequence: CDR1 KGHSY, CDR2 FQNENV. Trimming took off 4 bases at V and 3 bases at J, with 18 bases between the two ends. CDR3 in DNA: TGTGCCAGCAGCCCTCGGGTACTAGCAGGAGACTATGGCTACACCTTC. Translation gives CASSPRVLAGDYGYTF. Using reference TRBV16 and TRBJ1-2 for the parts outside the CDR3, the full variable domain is GEEVAQTPKHLVRGEGQKAKLYCAPIKGHSYVFWYQQVLKNEFKFLISFQNENVFDETGMPKERFSAKCLPNSPCSLEIQATKLEDSAVYFCASSPRVLAGDYGYTFGSGTRLTVV.

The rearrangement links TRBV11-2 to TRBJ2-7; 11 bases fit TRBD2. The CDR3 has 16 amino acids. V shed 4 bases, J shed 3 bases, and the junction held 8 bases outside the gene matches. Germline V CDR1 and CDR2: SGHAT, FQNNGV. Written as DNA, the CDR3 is TGTGCCAGCAGCTCCCAGGTAGCGGGGGGGCGCTACGAGCAGTACTTC. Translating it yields CASSSQVAGGRYEQYF.

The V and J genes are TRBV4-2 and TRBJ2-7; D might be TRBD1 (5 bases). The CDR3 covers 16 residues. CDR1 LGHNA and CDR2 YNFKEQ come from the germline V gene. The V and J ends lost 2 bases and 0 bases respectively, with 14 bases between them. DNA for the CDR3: TGTGCCAGCAGCCAACGCGCAGGGAAATTCTCCTACGAGCAGTACTTC. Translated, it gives CASSQRAGKFSYEQYF.

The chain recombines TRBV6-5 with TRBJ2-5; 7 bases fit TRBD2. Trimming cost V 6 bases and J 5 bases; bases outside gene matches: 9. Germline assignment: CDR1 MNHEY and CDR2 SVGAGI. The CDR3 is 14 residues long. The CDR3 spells CASSRTRRGETQYF. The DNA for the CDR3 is TGTGCCAGCAGCCGAACCAGGCGGGGGGAGACCCAGTACTTC.

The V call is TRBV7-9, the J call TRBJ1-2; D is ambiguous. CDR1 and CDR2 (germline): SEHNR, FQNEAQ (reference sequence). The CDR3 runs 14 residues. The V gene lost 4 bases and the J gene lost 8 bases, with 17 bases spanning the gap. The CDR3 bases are TGTGCCAGCAGCTCAAATGACGGGTATGCGGGCTACACCTTC. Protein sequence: CASSSNDGYAGYTF.

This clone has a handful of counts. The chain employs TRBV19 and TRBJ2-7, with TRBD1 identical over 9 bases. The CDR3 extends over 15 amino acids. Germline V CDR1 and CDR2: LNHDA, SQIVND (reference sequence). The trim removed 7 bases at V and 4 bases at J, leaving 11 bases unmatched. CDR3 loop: CASKITGTGIYEQYF. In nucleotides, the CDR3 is TGTGCCAGTAAGATAACCGGGACAGGGATTTACGAGCAGTACTTC.

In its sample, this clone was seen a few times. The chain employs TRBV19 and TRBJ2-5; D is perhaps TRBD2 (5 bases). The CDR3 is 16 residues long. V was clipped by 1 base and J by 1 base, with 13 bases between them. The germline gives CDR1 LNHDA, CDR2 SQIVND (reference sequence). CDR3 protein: CASSIGPGLLQETQYF. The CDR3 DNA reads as TGTGCCAGTAGTATAGGCCCTGGACTGCTCCAAGAGACCCAGTACTTC. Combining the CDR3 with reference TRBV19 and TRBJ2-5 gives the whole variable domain DGGITQSPKYLFRKEGQNVTLSCEQNLNHDAMYWYRQDPGQGLRLIYYSQIVNDFQKGDIAEGYSVSREKKESFPLTVTSAQKNPTAFYLCASSIGPGLLQETQYFGPGTRLLVL.

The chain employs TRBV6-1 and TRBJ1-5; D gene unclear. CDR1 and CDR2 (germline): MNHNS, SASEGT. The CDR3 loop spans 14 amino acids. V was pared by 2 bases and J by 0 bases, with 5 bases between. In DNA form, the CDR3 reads TGTGCCAGCAGTGAACAGTATAGCAATCAGCCCCAGCATTTT. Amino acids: CASSEQYSNQPQHF.

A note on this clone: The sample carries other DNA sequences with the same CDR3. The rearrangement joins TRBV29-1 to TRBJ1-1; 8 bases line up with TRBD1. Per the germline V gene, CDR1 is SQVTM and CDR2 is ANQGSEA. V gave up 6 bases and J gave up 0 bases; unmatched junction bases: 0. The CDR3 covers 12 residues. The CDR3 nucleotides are TGCAGCGTCAGGGGGCTGAACACTGAAGCTTTCTTT. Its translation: CSVRGLNTEAFF.

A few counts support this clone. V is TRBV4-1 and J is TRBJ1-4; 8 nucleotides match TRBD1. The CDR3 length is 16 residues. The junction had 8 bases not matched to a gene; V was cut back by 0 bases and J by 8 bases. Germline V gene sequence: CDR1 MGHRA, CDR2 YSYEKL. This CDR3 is CASSQDAGTGHEKLFF. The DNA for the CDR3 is TGCGCCAGCAGCCAAGATGCGGGGACAGGTCACGAAAAACTGTTTTTT.

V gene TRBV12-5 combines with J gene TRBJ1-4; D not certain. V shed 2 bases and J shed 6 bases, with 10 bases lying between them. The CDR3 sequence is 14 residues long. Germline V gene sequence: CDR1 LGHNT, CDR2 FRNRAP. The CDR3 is CASGLNGPYEKLFF. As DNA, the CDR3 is TGTGCTAGTGGTTTGAATGGGCCGTATGAAAAACTGTTTTTT. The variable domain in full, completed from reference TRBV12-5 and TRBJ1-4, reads DARVTQTPRHKVTEMGQEVTMRCQPILGHNTVFWYRQTMMQGLELLAYFRNRAPLDDSGMPKDRFSAEMPDATLATLKIQPSEPRDSAVYFCASGLNGPYEKLFFGSGTQLSVL.

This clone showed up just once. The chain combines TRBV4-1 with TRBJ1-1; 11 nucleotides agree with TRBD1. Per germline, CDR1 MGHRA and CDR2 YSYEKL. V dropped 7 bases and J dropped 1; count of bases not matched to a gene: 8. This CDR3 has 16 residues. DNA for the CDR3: TGCGCCAGCACGCGGACAGGGGGCGCGGGGAACACTGAAGCTTTCTTT. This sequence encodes CASTRTGGAGNTEAFF.

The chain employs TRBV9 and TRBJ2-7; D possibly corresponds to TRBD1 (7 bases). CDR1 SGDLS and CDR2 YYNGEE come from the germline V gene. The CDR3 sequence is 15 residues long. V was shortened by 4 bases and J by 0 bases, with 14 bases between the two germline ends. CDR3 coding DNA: TGTGCCAGCAGCCCGGGGCGGGACAGCTCCTACGAGCAGTACTTC. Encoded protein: CASSPGRDSSYEQYF. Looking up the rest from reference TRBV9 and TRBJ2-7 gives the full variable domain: DSGVTQTPKHLITATGQRVTLRCSPRSGDLSVYWYQQSLDQGLQFLIQYYNGEERAKGNILERFSAQQFPDLHSELNLSSLELGDSALYFCASSPGRDSSYEQYFGPGTRLTVT.

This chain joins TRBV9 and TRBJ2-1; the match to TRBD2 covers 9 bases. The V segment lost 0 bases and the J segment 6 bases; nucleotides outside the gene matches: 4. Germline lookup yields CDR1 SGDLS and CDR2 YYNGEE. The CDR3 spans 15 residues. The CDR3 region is CASSVEAGGRNEQFF. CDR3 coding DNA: TGTGCCAGCAGCGTAGAAGCGGGGGGCCGCAATGAGCAGTTCTTC.

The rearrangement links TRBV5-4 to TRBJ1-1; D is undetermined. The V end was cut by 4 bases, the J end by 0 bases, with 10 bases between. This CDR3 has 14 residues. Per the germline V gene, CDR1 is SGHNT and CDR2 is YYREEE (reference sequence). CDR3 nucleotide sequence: TGTGCCAGCAGCGGGCCCCCGTTGAACACTGAAGCTTTCTTT. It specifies CASSGPPLNTEAFF.

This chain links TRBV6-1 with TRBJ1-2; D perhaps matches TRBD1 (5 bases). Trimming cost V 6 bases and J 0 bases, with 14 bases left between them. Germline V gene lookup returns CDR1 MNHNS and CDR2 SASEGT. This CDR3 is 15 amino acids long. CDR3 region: CASRSTARANYGYTF. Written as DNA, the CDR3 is TGTGCCAGCAGGTCGACAGCGCGAGCTAACTATGGCTACACCTTC.

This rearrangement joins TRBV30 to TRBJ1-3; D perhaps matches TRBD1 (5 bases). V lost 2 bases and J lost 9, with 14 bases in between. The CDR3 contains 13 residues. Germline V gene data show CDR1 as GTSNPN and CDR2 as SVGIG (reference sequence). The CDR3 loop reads CAWSKGRALTIYF. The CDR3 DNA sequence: TGTGCCTGGAGTAAGGGCAGGGCCCTCACCATATATTTT.

The CDR3 here is CASSLGAGRNEQYF. The CDR3 nucleotides read TGCGCCAGCAGCTTGGGGGCAGGGAGGAACGAGCAGTACTTC. The V gene is TRBV5-1, the J gene TRBJ2-7, with D perhaps matching TRBD2 (6 bases). The CDR3 length is 14 residues. Trimming took 0 bases from V and 5 from J, leaving 12 bases between them. Per the germline V gene, CDR1 is SGHRS and CDR2 is YFSETQ.

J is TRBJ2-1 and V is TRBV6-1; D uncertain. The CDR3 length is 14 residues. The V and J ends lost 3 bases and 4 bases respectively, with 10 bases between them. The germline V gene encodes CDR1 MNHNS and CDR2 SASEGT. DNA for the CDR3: TGTGCCAGCAGTGACCGTCGGTCTTACAATGAGCAGTTCTTC. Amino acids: CASSDRRSYNEQFF.